This T cell receptor beta chain was found in a study of blood T cell repertoires in COVID-19. About the research overall: Acute and convalescent COVID-19 samples came from the United States, Italy and Spain.

The CDR3 totals 13 residues. Between the trimmed V and J ends, which lost 8 bases and 1 base, there was a span of 11 bases. The germline V gene has CDR1 LNHDA and CDR2 SQIVND (reference sequence). Followed over time, Seattle patients had been enrolled while infection was active. This clone was counted once. Study processing details: Nucleated cell counts were estimated from reference gene primer amplification. The protocol was immunoSEQ multiplex PCR, while the TCRdb copy is restricted to in-frame clones and leaves out a portion. V, J and clone size are those of that table, while D and trimming were read from the DNA. This table has roughly 500,000 clones, roughly 89% appearing once.

The chain carries TRBV19 and TRBJ1-1; possible D gene TRBD1, 5 bases. The receptor comes from a man younger than 35 with COVID-19, enrolled during active disease. Sequenced sample: peripheral blood. This CDR3 reads CASSRAQNTEAFF. The CDR3 coding sequence is TGTGCCAGTTCCAGGGCTCAGAACACTGAAGCTTTCTTT.